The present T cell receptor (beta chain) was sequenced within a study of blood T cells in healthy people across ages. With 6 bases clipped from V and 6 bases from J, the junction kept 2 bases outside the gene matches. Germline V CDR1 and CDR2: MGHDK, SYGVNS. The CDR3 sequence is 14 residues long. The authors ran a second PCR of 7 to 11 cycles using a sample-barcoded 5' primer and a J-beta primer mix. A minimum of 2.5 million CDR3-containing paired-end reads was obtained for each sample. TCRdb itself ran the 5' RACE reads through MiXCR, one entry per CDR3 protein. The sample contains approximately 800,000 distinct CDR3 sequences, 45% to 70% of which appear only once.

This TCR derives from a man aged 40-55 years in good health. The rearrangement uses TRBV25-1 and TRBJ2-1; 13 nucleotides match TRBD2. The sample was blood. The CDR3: CASRGTSGINEQFF. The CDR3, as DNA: TGTGCCAGCAGAGGGACTAGCGGGATCAATGAGCAGTTCTTC.